The following is a T cell receptor (beta chain) sequence with its context. The clone's antigen remains unknown. The sample holds no much larger clone one base away, and base qualities are not on file. These data belong to a study of T cells in Graves' hyperthyroidism and ophthalmopathy (dated by TCRdb to between 2018 and 2020). For the study in its entirety: A discovery cohort of about a hundred patients, 43 with Graves' ophthalmopathy and about 58 with stable Graves' hyperthyroidism, was used to find distinguishing TCR V-J signatures. An independent validation cohort of around 19 hyperthyroidism patients and 17 patients who later progressed to ophthalmopathy tested prospective prediction of ophthalmopathy. For training and testing, the roughly 93 patients in the discovery cohort were randomly divided in a 7:3 ratio. Thyroid tissue and blood T-cell repertoires from six Graves' hyperthyroidism patients were also compared in the study. Once sampling was done, hyperthyroidism patients were given methimazole at a starting dose of 30 mg daily, whereas ophthalmopathy patients were given high-dose intravenous methylprednisolone. The paper reports TCR Vbeta CDR3 sequencing of 130 to 150 peripheral blood samples: some 41 ophthalmopathy, about 75 hyperthyroidism and around 17 progressor patients.

CDR1 and CDR2, looked up from the germline V gene, are SGHDT and YYEEEE. From the cysteine through the phenylalanine, the CDR3 covers 14 amino acids. Left in the record is the CDR3 DNA by itself, 42 bases read in frame from the first base. V is trimmed back by 1 base and J by 4 bases, and the junction contains 3 bases that no gene match accounts for. A patient counted as having stable Graves' hyperthyroidism if no progression to ophthalmopathy occurred over 18 months of follow-up. Hyperthyroidism patients were newly diagnosed, had a disease duration of under 2 months, and were aged 18 to 65 years. Any patient with an uncontrolled infection, another autoimmune disease, pregnancy or lactation was excluded. Diagnoses were established on the basis of clinical symptoms, serum thyroxine and TRAb, thyroid ultrasound, and orbital computed tomography. Total RNA was extracted using Trizol reagent, and RNA quality was assessed on an Agilent 2100 Bioanalyzer.

The TCR beta CDR3 regions were amplified from the RNA transcripts. The TCR CDR3 was subjected to a first round of RT-PCR using the HTBI primer set and the Qiagen OneStep RT-PCR kit. Libraries were constructed in a second round of multiplex PCR, after which size selection and purification were performed. Libraries were sequenced paired-end with 100 bp reads on an Illumina HiSeq2000. From the authors' description of their analysis: SOAPnuke was used to process the raw data, removing reads that contained adapters or uncalled bases, had a mean Phred below 15, or lacked an exact match to the constant primer or identifier. COPE v1.2.5 was used to merge the high-quality paired reads, and each unique nucleotide sequence was defined as a clonotype. MiTCR v1.1 was used to align the clonotypes against IMGT TRBV, TRBD and TRBJ reference segments. Only V-J combinations with frequency above 0.0001, covering 98% to 99.2% of repertoires, were analysed. The TCS score was defined as F50 (clonal expansion) divided by E x V (chaos), with BLOSUM62-based TCRdist calculated between CDR3 peptides within each V-J. Welch's t-statistics and random forest reduced fewer than 550 V-J features to 13, which were used in a naive Bayes classifier (R e1071). Thyroid-blood repertoire similarity was quantified with the Morisita-Horn index. The public reads were reprocessed in TCRdb via fastp at Q25 and MiXCR, keeping in-frame beta chains. Every entry covers one CDR3 protein and lists the most common genes and DNA from its rows. TCRdb's processing, not the authors' own work, is the source of the V and J calls. The sample has 45,000 or so distinct CDR3 sequences on record, more than 40% of them singletons. Jointly, the top ten make up over 30% of the sample.

Broader findings and caveats from the paper: In validation, the model predicted progression to ophthalmopathy a median of around 6.5 months before onset, with about 67% sensitivity and roughly 77% specificity. Ophthalmopathy was separated from stable hyperthyroidism by a 13 V-J signature model, with around 90% sensitivity and about 81% specificity obtained in cross-validation and 80%/75% obtained in testing. No statistical method was used to fix the sample size in advance, and group allocation was not hidden from the investigators. Blood samples also contained most of the expanded thyroid clonotypes (frequency above 0.001), which suggests that blood repertoires may reflect thyroid immune responses.

The sequencing input was peripheral blood or thyroid tissue (not recorded which). The clonotype originates from a woman aged 50 to 65 with Graves' hyperthyroidism. This chain is built from TRBV5-6 and TRBJ1-2, with 8 bases matching TRBD1. The nucleotides read TGTGCCAGCAGCTTGATACAGGGGGGCTATGGCTACACCTTC. Protein translation: CASSLIQGGYGYTF.